The source of this T cell receptor (beta chain) is a study of T cell changes during pregnancy in multiple sclerosis (dated by TCRdb to between 2019 and 2020). For the wider study: In women with multiple sclerosis, the researchers looked at how the T cell repertoire shifted as pregnancy progressed.

This clone showed up just once. No antigen is known for it. Base-call qualities are not available, and no considerably larger clone is one nucleotide away. Preparation of the library involved the immunoSEQ multiplex PCR assay. TCRdb limited this immuneACCESS table to in-frame rearrangements with V and J called. A share of clones is missing; checked studies link under half to unresolved V genes, and the rest is unexplained. Counted in this sample were some 83,000 clones; around 93% of them appeared once. 3.5% of the sample lies in the top ten. The CDR3 runs 14 residues from the cysteine to the phenylalanine. Solely the CDR3 DNA is kept, with 42 bases framed from the first base. Sequences MNHEY (CDR1) and SVGAGI (CDR2) are obtained from the germline V gene. V loses 7 bases at its end and J loses 1 base; junction bases beyond the gene matches: 7.

The chain links TRBV6-5 with TRBJ2-7; 7 of the junction bases match TRBD1. This TCR came from a female donor in good health, serving as a control in a pregnancy study. Some clones in this sample may be carry-over from other donors' samples. Sequenced here: PBMCs, sampled in the first trimester of pregnancy. The nucleotides are TGTGCCAGCAAGGAGACGGGACAGTCCTACGAGCAGTACTTC. It encodes CASKETGQSYEQYF.